Shown below are 16 T cell receptor beta chains from a single sample sequenced in a study of identifying expanded T cells in peripheral blood. Generated by immunoSEQ multiplex PCR, the TCRdb table keeps only in-frame clones and is missing some. This table has some 78,000 clones, more than 70% appearing once. Sequencing was performed on blood. The receptors were sampled from a person aged 18 to 75 in good health.

This clone was seen once. This chain connects TRBV7-8 to TRBJ2-1; D tentatively reads TRBD1 or TRBD2 (5 bases each). Germline V lookup: CDR1 SGHVS, CDR2 FQNEAQ. The CDR3 is made up of 16 amino acids. Trimming removed 0 bases from V and 5 bases from J, with 14 bases in between. CDR3: CASSLARWGNNNEQFF. The CDR3 DNA reads TGTGCCAGCAGCTTAGCGCGGTGGGGGAACAACAATGAGCAGTTCTTC. Complete variable domain (other parts from reference TRBV7-8 and TRBJ2-1): GAGVSQSPRYKVAKRGQDVALRCDPISGHVSLFWYQQALGQGPEFLTYFQNEAQLDKSGLPSDRFFAERPEGSVSTLKIQRTQQEDSAVYLCASSLARWGNNNEQFFGPGTRLTVL.

The V call is TRBV19, the J call TRBJ2-7; the match to TRBD2 covers 9 bases. Losses at the gene ends were 3 bases for V and 0 bases for J; bases not matched to a gene: 3. Germline CDR1 LNHDA, CDR2 SQIVND (reference sequence). This CDR3 comprises 15 residues. The CDR3 bases are TGTGCCAGTAGTATCCTAGCGGGGCCCTCCTACGAGCAGTACTTC. It yields the protein CASSILAGPSYEQYF.

This chain links TRBV19 with TRBJ2-7; tentatively, D is TRBD2 (7 bases). Trimming removed 8 bases from V and 0 bases from J, with 26 bases in between. This CDR3 contains 18 residues. Germline CDR1 and CDR2: LNHDA and SQIVND (reference sequence). The CDR3 loop reads CASDAITAGARPSYEQYF. DNA of the CDR3: TGTGCCAGTGACGCAATCACGGCGGGGGCGCGCCCCTCCTACGAGCAGTACTTC.

The chain couples TRBV6-1 to TRBJ1-6; 7 positions agree with TRBD1. This CDR3 spans 14 amino acids. The germline gives CDR1 MNHNS, CDR2 SASEGT. The junction had 4 bases not matched to a gene; V was cut back by 4 bases and J by 7 bases. CDR3 in DNA: TGTGCCAGCAGTGTTCTGACAGGGAATTCACCCCTCCACTTT. Its translation is CASSVLTGNSPLHF.

For the CDR3, the DNA is TGTGCCAGCAGTTTAGGGGGGCGCAATCAGCCCCAGCATTTT. It translates to CASSLGGRNQPQHF. The J gene is TRBJ1-5, the V gene TRBV28; D is perhaps TRBD1 (6 bases). Germline-derived CDR1 and CDR2 are MDHEN and SYDVKM. This CDR3 is 14 amino acids long. Trimming stripped 2 bases from V and 2 bases from J, with 7 bases between.

Notes on this clone: One end of the junction varies from germline; a read error may be responsible. V is TRBV29-1 and J is TRBJ2-5; TRBD2 aligns across 14 bases. The CDR3 covers 13 residues. CDR1 and CDR2 (germline): SQVTM, ANQGSEA. Here the CDR3 DNA reads TGCAGCGGGGAGGGACTAGCGGGGGTCGGTCGTGACTTC. The encoded protein is CSGEGLAGVGRDF.

The chain joins TRBV27 to TRBJ2-7; D is undetermined. Looked up from germline, CDR1 is MNHEY and CDR2 is SMNVEV (reference sequence). CDR3 size: 12 residues. The V end was cut by 5 bases, the J end by 7 bases, with 12 bases between. The CDR3 bases are TGTGCCAGCAGTCCCAGGTGGCCTGAGCAGTACTTC. Translation: CASSPRWPEQYF.

The DNA of the CDR3 is TGCGCCAGCAGCCCATCCCGAACAGATACGCAGTATTTT. Translation: CASSPSRTDTQYF. The genes are TRBV4-3 and TRBJ2-3; D gene unclear. V dropped 4 bases and J dropped 3 bases, with 8 bases sitting between them. Germline loops: CDR1 LGHNA, CDR2 YSLEER. The CDR3 consists of 13 residues.

This clone was observed a single time. This chain links TRBV7-2 with TRBJ2-3; tentatively, D is TRBD1 (6 bases). Germline CDR1 reads SGHTA; CDR2 reads FQGNSA. V gave up 5 bases and J gave up 0 bases, with 9 bases separating them. There are 14 residues in the CDR3. CDR3 protein: CASSPGQSTDTQYF. For the CDR3, the DNA is TGTGCCAGCAGCCCAGGACAGAGCACAGATACGCAGTATTTT. The variable domain in full, completed from reference TRBV7-2 and TRBJ2-3, reads GAGVSQSPSNKVTEKGKDVELRCDPISGHTALYWYRQSLGQGLEFLIYFQGNSAPDKSGLPSDRFSAERTGGSVSTLTIQRTQQEDSAVYLCASSPGQSTDTQYFGPGTRLTVL.

This chain's CDR3 is CASSPGRGAYNEQFF. The CDR3, as DNA: TGTGCCAGCAGCCCGGGGCGGGGTGCTTACAATGAGCAGTTCTTC. The rearrangement links TRBV7-2 to TRBJ2-1, with D perhaps TRBD2 (6 bases). Germline assignment: CDR1 SGHTA and CDR2 FQGNSA. With 5 bases removed from V and 4 bases from J, the gap between germline ends came to 15 bases. This CDR3 comprises 15 residues.

This rearrangement joins TRBV6-6 to TRBJ1-2; D unresolved. The CDR3 contains 13 residues. The V end lost 6 bases, the J end lost 5 bases, and 13 bases lay between the germline ends. From germline, CDR1 is MNHNY and CDR2 SVGAGI (reference sequence). CDR3 region: CASSALVGYGYTF. The DNA for the CDR3 is TGTGCCAGCAGCGCCCTTGTAGGTTATGGCTACACCTTC.

The gene calls are TRBV7-9 and TRBJ2-1; TRBD1 or TRBD2 may be the D gene (5 bases each). Germline V CDR1 and CDR2: SEHNR, FQNEAQ (reference sequence). V was shortened by 5 bases and J by 6 bases, with 11 bases between the two germline ends. The CDR3 has 13 amino acids. CDR3 nucleotides: TGTGCCAGCAGCCCCGGGGCCTTCAATGAGCAGTTCTTC. This gives the protein CASSPGAFNEQFF. Combining the CDR3 with reference TRBV7-9 and TRBJ2-1 gives the whole variable domain DTGVSQNPRHKITKRGQNVTFRCDPISEHNRLYWYRQTLGQGPEFLTYFQNEAQLEKSRLLSDRFSAERPKGSFSTLEIQRTEQGDSAMYLCASSPGAFNEQFFGPGTRLTVL.

V is TRBV23-1 and J is TRBJ2-3; the D gene is possibly TRBD1 (6 bases). TRBV23-1 is an ORF, and what it does is uncertain. V gave up 6 bases and J gave up 4 bases, with 20 bases separating them. CDR3 length: 16 amino acids. CDR3 in DNA: TGCGCCAGCAGCGGCCCCGAGGGGACATATGCAGATACGCAGTATTTT. Protein sequence: CASSGPEGTYADTQYF.

The chain joins TRBV5-1 to TRBJ2-7, with no clear D. Trimming stripped 0 bases from V and 0 bases from J, with 7 bases between. Per the germline V gene, CDR1 is SGHRS and CDR2 is YFSETQ. The CDR3 spans 14 residues. In nucleotides, the CDR3 is TGCGCCAGCAGCTTGGAACAGAACTCCTACGAGCAGTACTTC. Its protein is CASSLEQNSYEQYF.

This clone was counted a single time. The chain joins TRBV23-1 to TRBJ1-1, with 7 bases aligning to TRBD1. TRBV23-1 is marked as an open reading frame, function uncertain. The V and J ends lost 3 bases and 0 bases, in that order; junction bases with no gene match: 7. The CDR3 runs 16 residues. CDR3 residues: CASSQGQRYLNTEAFF. The CDR3 region has the DNA TGCGCCAGCAGTCAGGGACAGCGTTACTTGAACACTGAAGCTTTCTTT.

The chain links TRBV19 to TRBJ1-5; D is unclear. CDR1 and CDR2 (germline): LNHDA, SQIVND (reference sequence). The length of the CDR3 is 15 residues. Trimming pared 6 bases from V and 5 bases from J, leaving 17 bases between. This CDR3 is CASRTWTRPDQPQHF. For the CDR3, the DNA is TGTGCCAGTAGGACATGGACCCGTCCGGATCAGCCCCAGCATTTT.